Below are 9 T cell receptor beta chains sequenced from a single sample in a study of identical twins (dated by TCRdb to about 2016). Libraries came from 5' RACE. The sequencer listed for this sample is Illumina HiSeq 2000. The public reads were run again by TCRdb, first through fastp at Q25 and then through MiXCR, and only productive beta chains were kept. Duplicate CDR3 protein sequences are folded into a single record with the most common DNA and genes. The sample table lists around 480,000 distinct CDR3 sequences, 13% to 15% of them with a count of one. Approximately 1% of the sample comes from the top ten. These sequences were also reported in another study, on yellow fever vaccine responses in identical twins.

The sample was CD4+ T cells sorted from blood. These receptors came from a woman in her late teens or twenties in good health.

This CDR3 is CASGFLQVDMAGELFF. CDR3 DNA: TGTGCTAGTGGTTTTTTACAGGTGGATATGGCCGGGGAGCTGTTTTTT. The chain has TRBV12-5 and TRBJ2-2, with D tentatively TRBD1 (5 bases). Germline CDR1 and CDR2: LGHNT and FRNRAP. The CDR3 is made up of 16 amino acids. V was cut by 3 bases and J by 6 bases, with 17 bases left in between.

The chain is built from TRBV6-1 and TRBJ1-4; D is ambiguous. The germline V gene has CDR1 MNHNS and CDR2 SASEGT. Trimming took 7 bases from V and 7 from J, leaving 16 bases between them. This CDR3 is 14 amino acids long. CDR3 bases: TGTGCCAGCATTGAGATGTTATGGGGTGAAAAACTGTTTTTT. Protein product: CASIEMLWGEKLFF.

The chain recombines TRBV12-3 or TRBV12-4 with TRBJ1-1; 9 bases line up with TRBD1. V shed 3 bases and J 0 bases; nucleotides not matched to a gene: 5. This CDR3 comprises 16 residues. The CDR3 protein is CASSFSGTGLNTEAFF. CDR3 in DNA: TGTGCCAGCAGTTTTTCCGGGACAGGGTTGAACACTGAAGCTTTCTTT.

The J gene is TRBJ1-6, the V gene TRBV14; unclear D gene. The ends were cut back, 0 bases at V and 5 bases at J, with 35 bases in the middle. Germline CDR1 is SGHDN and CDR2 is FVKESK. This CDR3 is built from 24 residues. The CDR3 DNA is TGTGCCAGCAGCCAAGATTACCGCCTAAGACAAAGGCACGTTGGGCAGGAAGATAATTCACCCCTCCACTTT. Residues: CASSQDYRLRQRHVGQEDNSPLHF.

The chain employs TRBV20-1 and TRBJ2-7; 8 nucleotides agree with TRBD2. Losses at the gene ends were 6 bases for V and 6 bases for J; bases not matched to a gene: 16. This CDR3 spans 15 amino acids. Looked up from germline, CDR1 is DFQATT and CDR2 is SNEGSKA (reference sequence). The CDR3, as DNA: TGCAGTGCCCGGGGGGGGAGGGCCTTAGCTCTCGAGCAGTACTTC. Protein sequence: CSARGGRALALEQYF.

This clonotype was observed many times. The chain's CDR3 is CSVDGRRAGENIQYF. CDR3 nucleotides: TGCAGCGTTGACGGTCGTCGGGCAGGGGAAAACATTCAGTACTTC. V is TRBV29-1 and J is TRBJ2-4, with D maybe TRBD1 (6 bases). Germline V gene sequence: CDR1 SQVTM, CDR2 ANQGSEA. V dropped 3 bases and J dropped 5 bases, with 17 bases sitting between them. The CDR3 sequence is 15 residues long.

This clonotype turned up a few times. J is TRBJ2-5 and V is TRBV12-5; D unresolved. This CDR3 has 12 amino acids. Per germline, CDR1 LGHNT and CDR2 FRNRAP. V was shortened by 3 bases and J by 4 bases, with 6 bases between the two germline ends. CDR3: CASGFTGETQYF. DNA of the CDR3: TGTGCTAGTGGTTTTACGGGAGAGACCCAGTACTTC.

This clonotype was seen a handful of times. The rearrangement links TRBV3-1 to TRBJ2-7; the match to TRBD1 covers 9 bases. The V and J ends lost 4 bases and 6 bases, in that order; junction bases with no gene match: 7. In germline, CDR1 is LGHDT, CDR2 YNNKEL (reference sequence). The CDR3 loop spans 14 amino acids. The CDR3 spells CASSPGQGSGEQYF. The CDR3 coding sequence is TGTGCCAGCAGCCCCGGACAGGGGTCGGGCGAGCAGTACTTC.

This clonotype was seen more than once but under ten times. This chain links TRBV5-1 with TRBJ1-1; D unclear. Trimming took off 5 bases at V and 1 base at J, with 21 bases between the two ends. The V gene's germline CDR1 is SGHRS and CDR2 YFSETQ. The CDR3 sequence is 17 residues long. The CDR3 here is CASSPHPGRQKNTEAFF. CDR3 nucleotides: TGCGCCAGCAGTCCCCATCCGGGCCGCCAAAAGAACACTGAAGCTTTCTTT.